This T cell receptor (beta chain) was sequenced in a study of cytomegalovirus exposure and HLA in healthy donors. The PCR had 60 Vbeta and 13 Jbeta primers. Produced via immunoSEQ multiplex PCR; TCRdb's table is partial and in-frame only. The sample has 95,000 to 100,000 clones; around 74% are singletons. Remarks on this clone: Its antigen is unidentified. At one end the junction does not follow the germline gene, possibly because of a read error. Other DNA sequences in the same sample also yield this CDR3.

The CDR3 sequence is 16 residues long. The germline gives CDR1 LGHNA, CDR2 YSLEER. Study-wide results and caveats: One later analysis reportedly identified an Asian-associated ancestry cluster that showed fewer N-insertions than the roughly 600-donor mean.

The chain has TRBV4-3 and TRBJ1-6, with D unclear. The material sequenced was PBMCs. The receptor's source is a woman aged 40 to 50 in good health and CMV-seronegative. CDR3 region: CASSQDQEAGYSPLHF. The CDR3 DNA reads as TGCGCCAGCAGCCAAGATCAGGAGGCTGGTTATTCCCCCCTCCACTTT.